This T cell receptor (beta chain) was obtained from a study of shared clonotypes between healthy human individuals. In the study overall: The study enrolled a couple of women and a few men aged 18 to 49.

Germline lookup yields CDR1 SGHAT and CDR2 FQNNGV. CDR3 length: 15 residues. V was pared by 1 base and J by 2 bases, with 12 bases between. Among the donors, all were Caucasian adults who lived in Nashville, Tennessee. In regard to this clone: Its target is not known.

Overall study findings and caveats: Deeper or shallower sequencing was expected to change how clonotypes are shared among donors.

Libraries were prepared by immunoSEQ multiplex PCR; TCRdb keeps only in-frame clonotypes and omits some of them. The sample lists about half a million clones; roughly 80% were seen once. V and J are TRBV11-2 and TRBJ2-7, with D perhaps being TRBD1 or TRBD2 (5 bases each). The specimen sequenced was PBMCs. The receptor was derived from a woman in her forties in good health. Some clones in this sample may be carry-over from other donors' samples. In DNA form, the CDR3 reads TGTGCCAGCAGCTTAGGAGGGGTTAGCACCTACGAGCAGTACTTC. This codes for CASSLGGVSTYEQYF.